This TCR beta chain was profiled in a study of early T cells in non-severe SARS-CoV-2 infection. Study background: The chains were unpaired, and the sequenced material was bulk RNA from unsorted whole blood.

Study outcomes and limitations: Comparison of clonotypes with VDJdb favored anti-spike CD8 responses while missing private and CD4 specificities.

Germline CDR1 reads SEHNR; CDR2 reads FQNEAQ (reference sequence). The CDR3 is made up of 14 amino acids. V shed 10 bases and J 5 bases; nucleotides not matched to a gene: 10. Unique molecular identifiers (one per individual cDNA molecule) were attached. TCRdb itself ran the 5' RACE reads through MiXCR, one entry per CDR3 protein. The table shows roughly 64,000 distinct CDR3 sequences, with around 12% occurring only once. This clonotype was seen a few times. The antigen remains unidentified. This sequence originates from an adult who was a healthcare worker with PCR-confirmed SARS-CoV-2 infection or an uninfected control (not recorded which). The sample comprised whole blood. This sequence joins TRBV7-9 and TRBJ2-5, with 10 nucleotides matching TRBD1. The CDR3 region has the DNA TGTGCCACCGGAGGGACAGGGGAATCGGAGACCCAGTACTTC. It yields the protein CATGGTGESETQYF. The entire variable domain, with the rest obtained from reference TRBV7-9 and TRBJ2-5, is as follows: DTGVSQNPRHKITKRGQNVTFRCDPISEHNRLYWYRQTLGQGPEFLTYFQNEAQLEKSRLLSDRFSAERPKGSFSTLEIQRTEQGDSAMYLCATGGTGESETQYFGPGTRLLVL.